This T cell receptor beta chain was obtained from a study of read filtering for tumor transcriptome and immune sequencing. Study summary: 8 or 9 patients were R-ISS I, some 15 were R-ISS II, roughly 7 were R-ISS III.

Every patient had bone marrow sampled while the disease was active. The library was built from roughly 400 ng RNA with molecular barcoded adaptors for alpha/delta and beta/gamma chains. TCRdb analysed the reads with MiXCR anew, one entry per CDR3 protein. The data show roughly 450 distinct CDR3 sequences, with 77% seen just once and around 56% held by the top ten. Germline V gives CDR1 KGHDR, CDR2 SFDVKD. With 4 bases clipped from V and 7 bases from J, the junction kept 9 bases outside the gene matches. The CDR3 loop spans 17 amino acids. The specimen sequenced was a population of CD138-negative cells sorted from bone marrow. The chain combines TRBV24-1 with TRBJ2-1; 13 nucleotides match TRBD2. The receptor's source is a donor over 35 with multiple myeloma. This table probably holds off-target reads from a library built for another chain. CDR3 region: CATSDRIGLAGVNEQFF. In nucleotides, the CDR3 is TGTGCCACCAGTGACCGAATCGGACTAGCGGGAGTTAATGAGCAGTTCTTC.